The clone carrying this T cell receptor (beta chain) is a singleton in its sample. This CDR3 has 15 residues. Trimming at V came to 2 bases and at J to 5 bases, leaving 8 bases not matched to a gene. Germline V gene data show CDR1 as MNHEY and CDR2 as SVGAGI. The data were produced by immunoSEQ multiplex PCR, yet TCRdb's version contains in-frame clones alone and is incomplete. The repertoire holds about 33,000 clones, with roughly 90% as singletons. The data were taken from a study of T cell changes during pregnancy in multiple sclerosis. The clonotype comes from a female donor in good health, enrolled as a control in a pregnancy study. Material: CD4+ T cells from peripheral blood mononuclear cells, obtained in the second trimester of pregnancy. This chain connects TRBV6-5 to TRBJ2-5; 7 nucleotides agree with TRBD2. The CDR3 nucleotides read TGTGCCAGCAGTTACGCTATCGGGCGGGGGGAGACCCAGTACTTC. This translates into CASSYAIGRGETQYF.